This T cell receptor beta chain stems from a study of T cells in localized non-small cell lung cancer. As concerns this clone: Its antigen is unknown.

This CDR3 is 15 amino acids long. Trimming took 0 bases from V and 4 from J, leaving 11 bases between them. Germline CDR1 is SGDLS and CDR2 is YYNGEE. Sequencing was performed with immunoSEQ multiplex PCR; in TCRdb, only in-frame clones are kept and a portion is missing. This table has about 52,000 clones, roughly 85% appearing once. Whole-study results and caveats: Tumor samples were not multi-region, leaving intratumor heterogeneity unexcluded. Higher T cell density in the blood was associated with longer overall survival, whereas higher adjacent-lung clonality associated with shorter survival.

The chain uses TRBV9 and TRBJ1-3; D uncertain. The specimen was peripheral blood, collected before any cancer treatment. This TCR came from a male donor older than 55 with stage III squamous cell lung carcinoma. CDR3 nucleotide sequence: TGTGCCAGCAGCGTAGGTTCGCCAGTAGGAAACACCATATATTTT. Translating it yields CASSVGSPVGNTIYF.